The 21 T cell receptor beta chains reported below all come from one sample, sequenced in a study of regulatory T cells in long-lasting Graves disease. Arm-PCR of CDR3 regions and iRepertoire HTBI primers were used to build TCR beta libraries. TCRdb re-called the multiplex PCR reads with MiXCR, one entry per CDR3 protein. The sample contains fewer than 550,000 distinct CDR3 sequences, roughly 21% of which appear only once. Time point described: persistent/refractory GD, antithyroid drugs over 5 years with positive TRAb. PBMCs provided the RNA from which the TCR library was made. This material consisted of peripheral blood mononuclear cells (PBMCs), taken when the disease was refractory, from a patient treated with antithyroid drugs. The receptors here all came from a female donor with Graves disease.

This clonotype was observed a few times. The chain carries TRBV4-1 and TRBJ2-7; 9 nucleotides line up with TRBD1. In germline, CDR1 is MGHRA, CDR2 YSYEKL. Losses at the gene ends were 1 base for V and 4 bases for J; bases not matched to a gene: 5. The CDR3 is made up of 15 amino acids. The DNA for the CDR3 is TGCGCCAGCAGCCAAGGTGGACAGGGGCTTTACGAGCAGTACTTC. It is translated as CASSQGGQGLYEQYF.

This clonotype was seen a few times. The V and J genes are TRBV27 and TRBJ1-1; 9 bases line up with TRBD1. The CDR3 length is 15 residues. CDR1 is MNHEY and CDR2 is SMNVEV in the germline V gene (reference sequence). V shed 4 bases, J shed 9 bases, and the junction held 12 bases outside the gene matches. The CDR3 reads CASSSTGGATLKAFF. CDR3 DNA: TGTGCCAGCAGTTCCACAGGGGGCGCAACCCTGAAAGCTTTCTTT.

The chain is built from TRBV13 and TRBJ2-7, with 10 bases matching TRBD1. V gave up 5 bases and J gave up 5 bases; unmatched junction bases: 9. CDR1 PRHDT and CDR2 FYEKMQ come from the germline V gene (reference sequence). The CDR3 consists of 15 residues. CDR3 DNA sequence: TGTGCCAGCAGCCGCCGGGACAGGGGAAGGGACGAGCAGTACTTC. It is translated as CASSRRDRGRDEQYF.

V and J are TRBV7-9 and TRBJ1-1; D not certain. V was cut by 5 bases and J by 1 base, with 11 bases left in between. Germline lookup yields CDR1 SEHNR and CDR2 FQNEAQ (reference sequence). CDR3 length: 14 residues. CDR3 sequence reads: CASSPIGGNTEAFF. The CDR3, as DNA: TGTGCCAGCAGCCCCATTGGAGGGAACACTGAAGCTTTCTTT.

Many counts were recorded for this clonotype. The chain links TRBV19 to TRBJ2-7, with D possibly being TRBD1 (6 bases). Germline V gives CDR1 LNHDA, CDR2 SQIVND (reference sequence). V was cut by 3 bases and J by 7 bases, with 19 bases left in between. The CDR3 covers 15 residues. CDR3 coding DNA: TGTGCCAGTAGTATTAGCGCGACAGGCGTATGGGAGCAGTACTTC. Amino acid sequence: CASSISATGVWEQYF.

This clonotype was observed many times. The genes are TRBV24-1 and TRBJ1-4; D gene ambiguous. V was clipped by 3 bases and J by 4 bases, with 2 bases between them. The germline V gene has CDR1 KGHDR and CDR2 SFDVKD. This CDR3 is 12 amino acids long. CDR3 bases: TGTGCCACCAGTGATCTTAATGAAAAACTGTTTTTT. It yields the protein CATSDLNEKLFF.

Comments on this clonotype: This sequence may be a read error, since a much larger clone differs from it by one base. The chain joins TRBV20-1 to TRBJ1-4; D is unclear. Germline V CDR1 and CDR2: DFQATT, SNEGSKA (reference sequence). The V end was cut by 8 bases, the J end by 8 bases, with 15 bases between. This CDR3 region has 12 residues. The CDR3 DNA follows: TGCAGTACTCGCTCACTCGGGGAAAAACTGTTTTTT. This encodes CSTRSLGEKLFF.

This clonotype was seen a few times. J is TRBJ1-2 and V is TRBV6-9; D gene uncertain. The V gene lost 3 bases and the J gene lost 8 bases, with 19 bases spanning the gap. This CDR3 is 15 amino acids long. Germline V CDR1 and CDR2: MNHGY, SVAAGI. CDR3 amino acids: CASSYSRGRYGGYTF. The CDR3 DNA reads as TGTGCCAGCAGTTACTCACGGGGTCGCTATGGGGGCTACACCTTC.

The chain carries TRBV6-2 or TRBV6-3 and TRBJ2-7, with D maybe TRBD2 (6 bases). The CDR3 contains 16 residues. Germline V gives CDR1 MNHEY, CDR2 SVGEGT. Trimming took 3 bases from V and 6 from J, leaving 21 bases between them. In DNA, the CDR3 is TGTGCCAGCAGTTATACCCCCCTACCACCGCGGGGCGAGCAGTACTTC. Protein sequence: CASSYTPLPPRGEQYF.

This clonotype has more than one count but fewer than ten. The junction does not match germline at one end; this may be a read error. This chain joins TRBV28 and TRBJ1-3, with 9 bases fitting TRBD1. Germline lookup yields CDR1 MDHEN and CDR2 SYDVKM. The CDR3 totals 16 residues. The CDR3 DNA follows: TGTGCCAGCAGTTCCGGGACAGGGCCTGCTGGAAACACCATGTATTTT. It translates to CASSSGTGPAGNTMYF.

V gene TRBV7-2 combines with J gene TRBJ2-7, with D unclear. CDR1 SGHTA and CDR2 FQGNSA come from the germline V gene. V was cut by 4 bases and J by 0 bases, with 10 bases left in between. The CDR3 totals 14 residues. The CDR3 DNA reads TGTGCCAGCAGCTACGAGAGCAGCTCCTACGAGCAGTACTTC. Translated: CASSYESSSYEQYF.

This clonotype was recorded at least ten times. The chain joins TRBV2 to TRBJ1-3; 7 bases match TRBD1. The CDR3 runs 14 residues. V gave up 5 bases and J gave up 7 bases; unmatched junction bases: 8. Germline CDR1 and CDR2: SNHLY and FYNNEI. The CDR3, as DNA: TGTGCCAGCAGTCGACAGGGAAATCAGAACACCATATATTTT. This translates into CASSRQGNQNTIYF.

This clonotype was counted at least ten times. The chain carries TRBV28 and TRBJ1-1; D remains unclear. Deletions cut 6 bases from V and 6 bases from J, with 14 bases between. Germline V lookup: CDR1 MDHEN, CDR2 SYDVKM. This CDR3 is 13 amino acids long. CDR3 protein: CASSPQIGAEAFF. DNA for the CDR3: TGTGCCAGCAGCCCTCAAATCGGCGCTGAAGCTTTCTTT.

This clonotype was seen repeatedly, ten times or more. The V gene is TRBV28, the J gene TRBJ2-7, with 11 bases identical to TRBD2. The CDR3 has 14 amino acids. V dropped 3 bases and J dropped 4; count of bases not matched to a gene: 2. CDR1 is MDHEN, CDR2 SYDVKM, per germline. This CDR3 reads CASSFRLAGYEQYF. As DNA, the CDR3 is TGTGCCAGCAGTTTTCGACTAGCGGGGTACGAGCAGTACTTC. Filled out from reference TRBV28 and TRBJ2-7, the complete variable domain reads DVKVTQSSRYLVKRTGEKVFLECVQDMDHENMFWYRQDPGLGLRLIYFSYDVKMKEKGDIPEGYSVSREKKERFSLILESASTNQTSMYLCASSFRLAGYEQYFGPGTRLTVT.

This rearrangement joins TRBV5-5 to TRBJ1-6; unclear D gene. Germline V CDR1 and CDR2: SGHKS, YYEKEE (reference sequence). Trimming pared 7 bases from V and 3 bases from J, leaving 14 bases between. There are 15 residues in the CDR3. CDR3 residues: CASGKEAGYNSPLHF. The CDR3 nucleotides are TGTGCCAGCGGCAAGGAGGCAGGCTATAATTCACCCCTCCACTTT.

This clonotype has ten or more counts. V gene TRBV28 combines with J gene TRBJ1-6; D not certain. The CDR3 consists of 14 residues. Deletions cut 7 bases from V and 0 bases from J, with 7 bases between. CDR1 is MDHEN and CDR2 is SYDVKM in the germline V gene. The CDR3 DNA follows: TGTGCCAGCACCACGGGCTCCTATAATTCACCCCTCCACTTT. Encoded protein: CASTTGSYNSPLHF.

This clonotype was detected a few times. The chain has TRBV19 and TRBJ2-4; D gene unclear. Trimming cost V 0 bases and J 9 bases, with 15 bases left between them. The CDR3 covers 15 residues. Germline CDR1 LNHDA, CDR2 SQIVND (reference sequence). In DNA form, the CDR3 reads TGTGCCAGTAGTATAGATCAGCGTCGGGCCGGCATTCAGTACTTC. Translating it yields CASSIDQRRAGIQYF.

This chain connects TRBV11-2 to TRBJ2-7; 9 nucleotides match TRBD1. This CDR3 has 12 residues. In germline, CDR1 is SGHAT, CDR2 FQNNGV. With 5 bases clipped from V and 11 bases from J, the junction kept 7 bases outside the gene matches. Here the CDR3 reads CASSELQGAEYF. The DNA of the CDR3 is TGTGCCAGCAGCGAGCTACAGGGGGCCGAGTACTTC.

This clonotype was seen a single time. The genes are TRBV11-2 and TRBJ2-7; D gene ambiguous. The V and J ends lost 3 bases and 3 bases respectively, with 12 bases between them. Germline CDR1 reads SGHAT; CDR2 reads FQNNGV. The CDR3 is made up of 14 amino acids. The CDR3 region has the DNA TGTGCCAGCAGCTTTGGGTCCGGCAACTACGAGCAGTACTTC. As protein: CASSFGSGNYEQYF.

This clonotype was found many times. V usage is TRBV24-1 and J usage is TRBJ1-5, with D unclear. The V gene lost 4 bases and the J gene lost 5 bases, with 11 bases spanning the gap. This CDR3 has 14 amino acids. Germline assignment: CDR1 KGHDR and CDR2 SFDVKD. The CDR3 DNA reads TGTGCCACCAGTGACCTCCTAACAGATCAGCCCCAGCATTTT. Translated, it gives CATSDLLTDQPQHF.

This clonotype was recorded at least ten times. The genes are TRBV12-3 or TRBV12-4 and TRBJ2-7, with 8 bases identical to TRBD2. This CDR3 has 15 residues. The V and J ends lost 6 bases and 0 bases, in that order; junction bases with no gene match: 7. The CDR3 reads CASRVKAGDSYEQYF. CDR3 bases: TGTGCCAGCAGAGTTAAAGCGGGAGACTCCTACGAGCAGTACTTC.